A selection of T cell receptor beta chains follows, all from one sample in a study of cytomegalovirus exposure and HLA in healthy donors. TCRdb keeps only in-frame clones here, not all; method: immunoSEQ multiplex PCR. The repertoire holds more than 85,000 clones, with over 70% as singletons. Input material: PBMCs. The receptors here all came from a man aged 40-55 years in good health and CMV-seronegative. Each CDR3 is given with its conserved first and last residue. The D gene is left open where the match is weak. Where a row states a size, it is once, few, many or the class of an expanded clone; other rows omit it.

d_call j_call clone_size v_call cdr3_aa cdr3_nt
- TRBJ2-3 - TRBV2 CASSEGPPRTDTQYF TGTGCCAGCAGCGAAGGGCCCCCCCGCACAGATACGCAGTATTTT
- TRBJ1-1 few TRBV21-1 CASSKDRVNTEAFF TGTGCCAGCAGCAAAGACAGGGTGAACACTGAAGCTTTCTTT
- TRBJ2-5 - TRBV15 CATSRDPEQETQYF TGTGCCACCAGCAGAGATCCCGAGCAAGAGACCCAGTACTTC
- TRBJ1-5 - TRBV6-1 CASSERDTISNQPQHF TGTGCCAGCAGTGAACGGGACACCATTAGCAATCAGCCCCAGCATTTT
TRBD2 TRBJ2-3 - TRBV4-1 CASSQYPSGGLTDTQYF TGCGCCAGCAGCCAATACCCTAGCGGGGGATTGACAGATACGCAGTATTTT
- TRBJ2-7 - TRBV5-4 CASSLSTASYEQYF TGTGCCAGCAGCTTGAGTACAGCTTCCTACGAGCAGTACTTC
TRBD1 TRBJ1-2 - TRBV6-5 CASSPTGGGYGYTF TGTGCCAGCAGTCCTACAGGGGGAGGCTATGGCTACACCTTC
- TRBJ2-7 - TRBV4-2 CASSQDPLGAGTSYEQYF TGTGCCAGCAGCCAAGACCCACTTGGCGCGGGAACATCCTACGAGCAGTACTTC
TRBD2 TRBJ2-3 few TRBV7-9 CASSVTRLAGGFTDTQYF TGTGCCAGCAGCGTAACCAGACTAGCGGGGGGATTCACAGATACGCAGTATTTT
- TRBJ2-7 - TRBV5-4 CASSLVSGGAEQYF TGTGCCAGCAGCTTGGTATCGGGCGGGGCCGAGCAGTACTTC
- TRBJ1-1 - TRBV7-9 CASSVDVRTEAFF TGTGCCAGCAGCGTCGACGTCAGGACTGAAGCTTTCTTT
TRBD1 TRBJ1-2 - TRBV7-6 CASSSRSGGWSYGYTF TGTGCCAGCAGCTCTAGATCAGGGGGCTGGTCGTATGGCTACACCTTC
- TRBJ1-3 - TRBV7-9 CASSSRQEISGNTIYF TGTGCCAGCAGCTCCAGACAGGAGATCTCTGGAAACACCATATATTTT
- TRBJ2-3 - TRBV28 CASSFASRPDTQYF TGTGCCAGCAGTTTTGCCAGTCGCCCGGATACGCAGTATTTT
TRBD1 TRBJ2-2 - TRBV7-8 CASSWQTGTGELFF TGTGCCAGCAGCTGGCAGACAGGGACCGGGGAGCTGTTTTTT
TRBD2 TRBJ2-1 - TRBV5-1 CASREREGQGNEQFF TGCGCCAGTCGAGAGCGGGAGGGCCAAGGAAATGAGCAGTTCTTC
- TRBJ2-7 - TRBV6-1 CASSLTYEQYF TGTGCCAGCAGCCTCACCTACGAGCAGTACTTC
- TRBJ1-5 - TRBV14 CASSLPGGGGNQPQHF TGTGCCAGCAGCCTACCGGGCGGGGGTGGCAATCAGCCCCAGCATTTT
TRBD1 TRBJ2-5 - TRBV6-6 CASSPLGDRGRETQYF TGTGCCAGCAGCCCACTCGGGGACAGGGGGCGAGAGACCCAGTACTTC
TRBD1 TRBJ1-1 - TRBV4-3 CASSQGTGWNTEAFF TGCGCCAGCAGCCAGGGGACAGGCTGGAACACTGAAGCTTTCTTT
- TRBJ2-2 - TRBV5-8 CASLIVVRGELFF TGTGCCAGCCTTATAGTTGTTCGCGGGGAGCTGTTTTTT
TRBD2 TRBJ2-7 - TRBV5-1 CASSLAAGGPYEQYF TGCGCCAGCAGCTTGGCGGCGGGGGGGCCCTACGAGCAGTACTTC
- TRBJ2-7 - TRBV18 CASSPMRADKVYEQYF TGTGCCAGCTCACCGATGAGGGCCGACAAGGTCTACGAGCAGTACTTC
- TRBJ2-3 - TRBV18 CASSPPGADTQYF TGTGCCAGCTCACCACCGGGCGCAGATACGCAGTATTTT
- TRBJ1-2 - TRBV27 CASSFQGIAIRDGYTF TGTGCCAGCAGTTTTCAGGGGATCGCCATTCGGGATGGCTACACCTTC
TRBD1 TRBJ2-1 - TRBV5-1 CASVQQGAVGVNEQFF TGCGCCAGCGTCCAACAGGGGGCAGTGGGCGTGAATGAGCAGTTCTTC
- TRBJ2-2 - TRBV27 CASSFGGATGELFF TGTGCCAGCAGTTTCGGAGGGGCCACCGGGGAGCTGTTTTTT
- TRBJ2-3 - TRBV7-9 CASSPAGLGTDTQYF TGTGCCAGCAGCCCAGCGGGTTTGGGGACAGATACGCAGTATTTT
TRBD2 TRBJ2-1 - TRBV5-1 CASSLDWLAGEAVYNEQFF TGCGCCAGCAGCTTGGATTGGCTAGCGGGAGAGGCGGTGTACAATGAGCAGTTCTTC
TRBD1 TRBJ1-1 - TRBV29-1 CSVPGQGGTEAFF TGCAGCGTCCCGGGACAGGGGGGCACTGAAGCTTTCTTT
- TRBJ2-4 - TRBV7-6 CASSLRNKNIQYF TGTGCCAGCAGCTTACGTAACAAAAACATTCAGTACTTC
TRBD1 TRBJ1-2 - TRBV29-1 CSVQTGSGYTF TGCAGCGTTCAGACAGGGTCTGGCTACACCTTC
TRBD2 TRBJ2-7 - TRBV25-1 CASSHGGSYEQYF TGTGCCAGCAGCCACGGGGGGTCCTACGAGCAGTACTTC
TRBD2 TRBJ2-1 - TRBV7-9 CASSPLGLAQRNEQFF TGTGCCAGCAGCCCCCTGGGACTAGCCCAACGTAATGAGCAGTTCTTC
TRBD2 TRBJ2-1 - TRBV6-5 CASSPPTGGNEQFF TGTGCCAGCAGTCCCCCTACGGGAGGTAATGAGCAGTTCTTC
- TRBJ1-6 - TRBV4-1 CASSQAGLYNSPLHF TGCGCCAGCAGCCAGGCGGGCCTTTATAATTCACCCCTCCACTTT
- TRBJ1-5 - TRBV4-2 CASSQDRRTPNQPQHF TGTGCCAGCAGCCAAGATAGGCGGACTCCAAATCAGCCCCAGCATTTT
TRBD2 TRBJ2-7 - TRBV14 CASSQESSGNREQYF TGTGCCAGCAGCCAAGAATCTAGCGGGAATCGCGAGCAGTACTTC
TRBD1 TRBJ2-7 - TRBV18 CASSPGTGTSYEQYF TGTGCCAGCTCACCCGGGACAGGGACTTCCTACGAGCAGTACTTC
TRBD1 TRBJ1-5 - TRBV10-2 CASTPDRGDQPQHF TGCGCCAGCACCCCCGACAGGGGCGATCAGCCCCAGCATTTT